The sequence of this T cell receptor beta chain was determined in a study of blood T cell repertoires in COVID-19. This clone was observed a handful of times. Sequencing was performed with immunoSEQ multiplex PCR; in TCRdb, only in-frame clones are kept and a portion is missing. The sample yields some 350,000 clones, 70% to 90% seen once. The CDR3 loop spans 13 amino acids. The germline gives CDR1 SGHRS, CDR2 YFSETQ. V lost 5 bases and J lost 3; bases outside the gene matches: 3. Input material: peripheral blood. The rearrangement joins TRBV5-1 to TRBJ1-1; TRBD1 agrees at 8 bases. The sequence was collected from a human donor in a cohort sampled during active COVID-19. The CDR3 sequence: CASSPQGDTEAFF. As DNA, the CDR3 is TGCGCCAGCAGTCCACAGGGGGACACTGAAGCTTTCTTT. Complete variable domain (other parts from reference TRBV5-1 and TRBJ1-1): KAGVTQTPRYLIKTRGQQVTLSCSPISGHRSVSWYQQTPGQGLQFLFEYFSETQRNKGNFPGRFSGRQFSNSRSEMNVSTLELGDSALYLCASSPQGDTEAFFGQGTRLTVV.